This T cell receptor (beta chain) came from a study of blood T cell repertoires in COVID-19. Across the whole study: COVID-19 samples, acute and convalescent, were from the United States, Italy and Spain. PBMCs, B-cell-depleted T cells, or T cells were the source of the cDNA or gDNA that made up the material.

Authors' analysis steps: Reference gene primer amplification yielded estimated nucleated cell counts. Repertoires were generated with immunoSEQ multiplex PCR, while TCRdb's copy carries only in-frame clones and drops some. V, J and clone size derive from that table, while D and trimming were established from the DNA sequence. The table records approximately 250,000 clones, more than 70% of them present only once. All enrollees were roughly 18 to 95 years old and from 25 or so US areas. Trimming took 6 bases from V and 0 from J; bases not matched to a gene: 5. Germline V gene sequence: CDR1 MRHNA, CDR2 SNTAGT. The CDR3 has 15 amino acids.

The chain has TRBV6-4 and TRBJ2-7, with TRBD1 matching 10 bases. The clonotype comes from a woman aged 60 to 75 in a cohort exposed to, infected with or recovered from COVID-19 (not recorded which). The sample taken for sequencing was PBMCs or T cells enriched from blood (not recorded which). This chain's CDR3 is CASRGTGVSSYEQYF. The CDR3 DNA reads as TGTGCCAGCAGGGGGACAGGGGTGAGCTCCTACGAGCAGTACTTC.